The text below deals with one TCR beta chain. Its antigen is unidentified. Sequenced by immunoSEQ multiplex PCR; TCRdb stores in-frame clones only, minus some. Here the sample spans nearly 200,000 clones, roughly 88% being singletons. The record originates from a study of cytomegalovirus exposure and HLA in healthy donors. The CDR3 spans 16 residues. The germline V and J ends were trimmed by 0 bases and 5 bases, with 16 bases remaining between them. The germline CDR1 and CDR2 sequences are MNHEY and SMNVEV (reference sequence). Study-wide points: The study labeled fewer than 200 TCR beta chains cytomegalovirus-associated.

This receptor was obtained from a woman in her twenties or thirties in good health and CMV-seropositive. Sequenced sample: PBMCs. This sequence joins TRBV27 and TRBJ2-5, with D perhaps matching TRBD1 (5 bases). CDR3 sequence reads: CASSLSWGGAGETQYF. CDR3 nucleotide sequence: TGTGCCAGCAGTTTATCATGGGGCGGCGCCGGGGAGACCCAGTACTTC.